This T cell receptor beta chain was captured in a study of blood T cells in healthy people across ages. Points from the study as a whole: Getting older went along with TCR beta diversity per million T cells dropping roughly linearly. Versus aged donors, long-lived donors had higher diversity and more naive CD4+ cells.

CDR1 and CDR2 (germline): DFQATT, SNEGSKA (reference sequence). This CDR3 is 18 amino acids long. The trim removed 5 bases at V and 7 bases at J, leaving 18 bases unmatched. This clonotype has a count of ten or more. Its antigen is undetermined. It was with a sample-barcoded 5' primer and a J-beta primer mix that a second PCR of roughly 7 to 12 cycles was run. TCRdb reprocessed the 5' RACE reads via MiXCR and lists one record per CDR3 protein. The sample holds around 1.7 million distinct CDR3 sequences, roughly 27% seen once. The specimen was blood. This sequence joins TRBV20-1 and TRBJ2-7; TRBD2 matches at 15 bases. The receptor's source is a woman between 25 and 40 years old in good health. The CDR3 bases are TGCAGTGCTTTTCACTCCGGGACTAGCGGGAGGTCCGGGTGGGAGCAGTACTTC. This codes for CSAFHSGTSGRSGWEQYF.